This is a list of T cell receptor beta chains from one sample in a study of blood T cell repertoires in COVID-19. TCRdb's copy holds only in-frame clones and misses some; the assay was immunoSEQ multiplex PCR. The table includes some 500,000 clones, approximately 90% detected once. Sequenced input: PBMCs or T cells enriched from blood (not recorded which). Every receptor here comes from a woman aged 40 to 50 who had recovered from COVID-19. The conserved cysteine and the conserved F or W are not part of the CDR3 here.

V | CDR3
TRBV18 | ASSPRADTQY
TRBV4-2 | ASSQDVEAGAAF
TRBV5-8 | ASSRGGPGTGELF
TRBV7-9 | ASSLVSGRGELF
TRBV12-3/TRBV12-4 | ASSLGDRVGYT
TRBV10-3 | AISGREGGPDTQY
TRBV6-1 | ASSEASYQNYGYT
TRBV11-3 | ASSENRVQTEAF
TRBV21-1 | ASSKEGTDSYEQY
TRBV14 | ASSQVSIGTGQAF
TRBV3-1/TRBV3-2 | ASGRDPSPYNEQF
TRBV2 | ARTVARDRGNEQY
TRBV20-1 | SALNSEKLF
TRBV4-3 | ASSRTVSGQGQETQY
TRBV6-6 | ASSYEVGGVGYT
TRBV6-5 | ASRADRAENTEAF
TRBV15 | ATSRDLSEQF
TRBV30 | AWRGTGTGGNTIY
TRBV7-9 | ASSLLRDTGELF
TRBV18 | ASSPLSGSNEKLF
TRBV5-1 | ASSLKLDTEAF
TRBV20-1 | SASYRANEQF
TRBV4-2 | ASSQVTGGDTEAF
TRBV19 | ASSWDRVGRTEAF
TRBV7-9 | ASSRGKGNTEAF
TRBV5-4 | ASRARTGVNYGYT
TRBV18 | ASSTNSYGYT
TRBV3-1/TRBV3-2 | ASSQVEGGRALGRNEQF
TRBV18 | ASSAQGLDI
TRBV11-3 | ASSSPGLAIGEQY
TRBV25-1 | ASSVAGTGGTGELF
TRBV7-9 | ASSLYLETEETQY
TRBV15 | ATSREAGLNTEAF
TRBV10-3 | ATYQDRGLSEQY